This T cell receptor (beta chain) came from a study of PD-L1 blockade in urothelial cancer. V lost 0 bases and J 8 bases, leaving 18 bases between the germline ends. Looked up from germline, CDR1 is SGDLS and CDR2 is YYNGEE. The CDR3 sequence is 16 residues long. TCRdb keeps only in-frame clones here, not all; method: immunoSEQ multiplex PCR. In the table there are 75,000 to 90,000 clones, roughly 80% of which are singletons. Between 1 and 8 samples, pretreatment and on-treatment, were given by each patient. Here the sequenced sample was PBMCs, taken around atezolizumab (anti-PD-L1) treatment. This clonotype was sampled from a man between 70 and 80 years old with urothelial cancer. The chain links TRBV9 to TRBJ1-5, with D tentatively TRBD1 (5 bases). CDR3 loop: CASSVGVGGVSEPQHF. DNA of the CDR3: TGTGCCAGCAGCGTAGGAGTAGGAGGGGTAAGTGAGCCCCAGCATTTT.